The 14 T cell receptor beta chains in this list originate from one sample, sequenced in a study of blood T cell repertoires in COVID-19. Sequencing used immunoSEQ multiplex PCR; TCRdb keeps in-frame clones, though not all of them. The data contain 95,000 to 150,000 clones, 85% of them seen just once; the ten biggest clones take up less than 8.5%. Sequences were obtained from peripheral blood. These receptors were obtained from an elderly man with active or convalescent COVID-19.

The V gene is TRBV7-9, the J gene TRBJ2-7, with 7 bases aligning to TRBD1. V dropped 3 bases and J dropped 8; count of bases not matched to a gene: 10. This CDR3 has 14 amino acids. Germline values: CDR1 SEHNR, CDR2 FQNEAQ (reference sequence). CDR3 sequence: CASSFGTANSQQYF. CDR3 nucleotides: TGTGCCAGCAGCTTCGGGACAGCAAACTCGCAGCAGTACTTC.

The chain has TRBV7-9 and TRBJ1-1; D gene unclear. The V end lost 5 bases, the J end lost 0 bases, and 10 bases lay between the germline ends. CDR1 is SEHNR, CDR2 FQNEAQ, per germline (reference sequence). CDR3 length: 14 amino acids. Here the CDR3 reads CASSPRTMNTEAFF. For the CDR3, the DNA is TGTGCCAGCAGCCCCCGCACTATGAACACTGAAGCTTTCTTT. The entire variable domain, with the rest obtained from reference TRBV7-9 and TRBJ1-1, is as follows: DTGVSQNPRHKITKRGQNVTFRCDPISEHNRLYWYRQTLGQGPEFLTYFQNEAQLEKSRLLSDRFSAERPKGSFSTLEIQRTEQGDSAMYLCASSPRTMNTEAFFGQGTRLTVV.

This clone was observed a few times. In nucleotides, the CDR3 is TGTGCCAGCAGCTTAGCAGATCAGCGACCTAATTCACCCCTCCACTTT. It specifies CASSLADQRPNSPLHF. The gene calls are TRBV11-2 and TRBJ1-6, with unresolved D. Germline loops: CDR1 SGHAT, CDR2 FQNNGV. This CDR3 is 16 amino acids long. V was cut by 1 base and J by 6 bases, with 13 bases left in between.

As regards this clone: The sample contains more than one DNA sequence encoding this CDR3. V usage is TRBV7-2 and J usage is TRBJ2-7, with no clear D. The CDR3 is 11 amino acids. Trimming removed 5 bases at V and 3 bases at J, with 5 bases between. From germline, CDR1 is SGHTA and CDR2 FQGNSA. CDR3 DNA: TGTGCCAGCAGCCGCAGCTACGAGCAGTACTTC. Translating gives CASSRSYEQYF.

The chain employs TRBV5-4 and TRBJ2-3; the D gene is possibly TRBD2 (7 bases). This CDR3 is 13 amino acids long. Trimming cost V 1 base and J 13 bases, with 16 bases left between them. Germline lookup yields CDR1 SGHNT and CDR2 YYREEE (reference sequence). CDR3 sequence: CASSLTGGGLEYF. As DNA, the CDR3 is TGTGCCAGCAGCTTGACGGGGGGCGGATTGGAGTATTTT.

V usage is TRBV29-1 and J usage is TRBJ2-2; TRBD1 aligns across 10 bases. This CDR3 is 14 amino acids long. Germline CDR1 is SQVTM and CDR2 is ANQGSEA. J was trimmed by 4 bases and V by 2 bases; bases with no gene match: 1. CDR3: CSVERTGGTGELFF. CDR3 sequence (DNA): TGCAGCGTTGAAAGGACAGGGGGCACCGGGGAGCTGTTTTTT.

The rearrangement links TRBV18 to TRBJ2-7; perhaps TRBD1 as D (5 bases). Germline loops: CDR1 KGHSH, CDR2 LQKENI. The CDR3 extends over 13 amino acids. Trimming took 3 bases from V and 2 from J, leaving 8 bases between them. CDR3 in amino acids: CASSPPGPYEQYF. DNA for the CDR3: TGTGCCAGCTCACCTCCAGGGCCCTACGAGCAGTACTTC.

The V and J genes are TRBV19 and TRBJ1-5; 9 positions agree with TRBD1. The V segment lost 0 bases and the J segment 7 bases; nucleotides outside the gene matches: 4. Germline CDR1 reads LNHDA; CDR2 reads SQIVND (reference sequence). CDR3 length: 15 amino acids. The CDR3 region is CASSIDRTGGQPQHF. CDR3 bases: TGTGCCAGTAGTATAGATCGTACAGGGGGCCAGCCCCAGCATTTT.

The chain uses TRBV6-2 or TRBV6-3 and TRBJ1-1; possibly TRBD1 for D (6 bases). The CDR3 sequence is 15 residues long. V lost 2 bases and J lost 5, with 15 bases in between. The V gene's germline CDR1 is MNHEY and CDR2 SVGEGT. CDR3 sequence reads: CASSYQGGFGTEAFF. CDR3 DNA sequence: TGTGCCAGCAGTTACCAAGGGGGTTTCGGGACTGAAGCTTTCTTT.

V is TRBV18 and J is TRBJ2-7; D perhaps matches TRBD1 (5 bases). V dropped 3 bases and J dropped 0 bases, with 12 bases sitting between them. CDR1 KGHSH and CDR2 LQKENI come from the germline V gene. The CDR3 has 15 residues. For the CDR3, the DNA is TGTGCCAGCTCACCGCGACAGTTCGGCTCCTACGAGCAGTACTTC. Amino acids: CASSPRQFGSYEQYF.

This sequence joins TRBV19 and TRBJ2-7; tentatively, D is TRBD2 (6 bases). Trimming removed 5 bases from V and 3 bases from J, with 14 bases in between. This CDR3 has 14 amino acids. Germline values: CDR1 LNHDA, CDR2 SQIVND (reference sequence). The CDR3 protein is CASSPGGYFYEQYF. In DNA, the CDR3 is TGTGCCAGTAGTCCCGGGGGTTACTTCTACGAGCAGTACTTC.

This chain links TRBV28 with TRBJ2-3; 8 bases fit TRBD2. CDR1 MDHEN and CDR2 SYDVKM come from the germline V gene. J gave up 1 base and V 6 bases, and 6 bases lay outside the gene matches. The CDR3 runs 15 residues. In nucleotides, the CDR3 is TGTGCCAGCAGATTCAGCGGGGGCCGCACAGATACGCAGTATTTT. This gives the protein CASRFSGGRTDTQYF.

The CDR3 loop reads CASSGRTGTVFYGYTF. CDR3 bases: TGTGCCAGTAGCGGACGAACGGGGACAGTCTTCTATGGCTACACCTTC. The rearrangement uses TRBV19 and TRBJ1-2, with 7 bases identical to TRBD1. CDR3 length: 16 residues. V shed 6 bases and J 4 bases; nucleotides not matched to a gene: 14. The V gene's germline CDR1 is LNHDA and CDR2 SQIVND (reference sequence).

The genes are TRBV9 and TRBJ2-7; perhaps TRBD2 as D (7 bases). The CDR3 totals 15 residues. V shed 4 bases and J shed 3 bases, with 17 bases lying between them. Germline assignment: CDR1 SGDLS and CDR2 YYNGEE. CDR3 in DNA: TGTGCCAGCAGCCTCCGGGGGGCTGGTTTCTACGAGCAGTACTTC. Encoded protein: CASSLRGAGFYEQYF.